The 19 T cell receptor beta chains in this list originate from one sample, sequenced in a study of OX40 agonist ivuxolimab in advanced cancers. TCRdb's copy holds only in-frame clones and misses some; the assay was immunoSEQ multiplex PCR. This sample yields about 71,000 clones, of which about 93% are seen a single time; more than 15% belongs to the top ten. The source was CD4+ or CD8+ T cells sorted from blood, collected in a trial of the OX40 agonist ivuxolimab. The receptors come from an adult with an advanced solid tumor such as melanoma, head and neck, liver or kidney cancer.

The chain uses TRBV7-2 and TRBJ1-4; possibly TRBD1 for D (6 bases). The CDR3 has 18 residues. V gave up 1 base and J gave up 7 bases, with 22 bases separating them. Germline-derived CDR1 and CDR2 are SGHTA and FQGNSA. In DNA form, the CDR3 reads TGTGCCAGCAGCTTAGGGATCAACAAGGGGGAGCTTCGTGAAAAACTGTTTTTT. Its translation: CASSLGINKGELREKLFF. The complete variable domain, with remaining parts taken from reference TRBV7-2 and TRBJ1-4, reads GAGVSQSPSNKVTEKGKDVELRCDPISGHTALYWYRQSLGQGLEFLIYFQGNSAPDKSGLPSDRFSAERTGGSVSTLTIQRTQQEDSAVYLCASSLGINKGELREKLFFGSGTQLSVL.

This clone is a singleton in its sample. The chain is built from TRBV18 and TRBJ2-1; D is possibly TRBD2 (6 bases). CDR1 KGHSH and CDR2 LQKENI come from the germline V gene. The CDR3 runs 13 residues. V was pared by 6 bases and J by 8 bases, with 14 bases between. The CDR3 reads CASSLETGDEQFF. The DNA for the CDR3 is TGTGCCAGCTCGCTAGAGACGGGGGATGAGCAGTTCTTC.

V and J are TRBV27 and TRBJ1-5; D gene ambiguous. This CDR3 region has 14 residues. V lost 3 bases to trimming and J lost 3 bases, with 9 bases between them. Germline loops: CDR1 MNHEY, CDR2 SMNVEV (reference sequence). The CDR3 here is CASSFDGPNQPQHF. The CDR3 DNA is TGTGCCAGCAGTTTCGACGGTCCCAATCAGCCCCAGCATTTT.

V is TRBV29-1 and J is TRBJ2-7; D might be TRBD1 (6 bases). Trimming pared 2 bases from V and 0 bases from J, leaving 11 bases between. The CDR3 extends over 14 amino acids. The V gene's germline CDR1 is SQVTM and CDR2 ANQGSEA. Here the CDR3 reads CSVEFSGDSYEQYF. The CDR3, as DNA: TGCAGCGTTGAATTTTCAGGGGACTCCTACGAGCAGTACTTC.

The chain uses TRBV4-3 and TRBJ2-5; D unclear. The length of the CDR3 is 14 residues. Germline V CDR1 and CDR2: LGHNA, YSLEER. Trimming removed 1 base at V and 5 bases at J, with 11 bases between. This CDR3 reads CASSQAIAGETQYF. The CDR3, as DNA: TGCGCCAGCAGCCAAGCAATAGCCGGTGAGACCCAGTACTTC.

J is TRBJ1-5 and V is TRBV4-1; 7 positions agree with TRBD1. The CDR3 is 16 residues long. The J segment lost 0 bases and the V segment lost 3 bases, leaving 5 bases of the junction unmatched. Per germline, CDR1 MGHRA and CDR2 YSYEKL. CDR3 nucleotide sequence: TGCGCCAGCAGCCAGGGGGGACAGTATAGCAATCAGCCCCAGCATTTT. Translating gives CASSQGGQYSNQPQHF.

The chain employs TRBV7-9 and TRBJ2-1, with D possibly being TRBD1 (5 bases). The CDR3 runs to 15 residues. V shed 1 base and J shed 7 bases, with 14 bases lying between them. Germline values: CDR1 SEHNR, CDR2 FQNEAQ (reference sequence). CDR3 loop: CASSLVGAEGNEQFF. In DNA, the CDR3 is TGTGCCAGCAGCTTAGTAGGGGCTGAAGGGAATGAGCAGTTCTTC. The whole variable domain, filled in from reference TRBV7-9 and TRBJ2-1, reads DTGVSQNPRHKITKRGQNVTFRCDPISEHNRLYWYRQTLGQGPEFLTYFQNEAQLEKSRLLSDRFSAERPKGSFSTLEIQRTEQGDSAMYLCASSLVGAEGNEQFFGPGTRLTVL.

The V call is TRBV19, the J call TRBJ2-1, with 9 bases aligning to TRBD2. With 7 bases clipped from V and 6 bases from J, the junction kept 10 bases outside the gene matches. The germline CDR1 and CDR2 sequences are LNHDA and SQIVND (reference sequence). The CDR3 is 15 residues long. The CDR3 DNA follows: TGTGCCAGTACCCTAGGGGCGGGGGGGCCCAATGAGCAGTTCTTC. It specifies CASTLGAGGPNEQFF.

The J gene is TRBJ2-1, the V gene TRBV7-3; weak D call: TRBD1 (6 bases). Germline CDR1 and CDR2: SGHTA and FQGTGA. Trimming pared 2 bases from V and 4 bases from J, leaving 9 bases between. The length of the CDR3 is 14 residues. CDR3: CASSLGGLYNEQFF. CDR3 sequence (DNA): TGTGCCAGCAGCTTAGGGGGCCTGTACAATGAGCAGTTCTTC.

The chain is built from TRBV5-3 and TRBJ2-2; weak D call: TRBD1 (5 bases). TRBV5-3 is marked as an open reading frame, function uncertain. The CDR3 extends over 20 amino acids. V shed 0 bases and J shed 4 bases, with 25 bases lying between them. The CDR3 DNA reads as TGTGCCAGAAGCTTGGTTCGAAAAGGGGCACCCAAAACCCTCACCGGGGAGCTGTTTTTT. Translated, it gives CARSLVRKGAPKTLTGELFF.

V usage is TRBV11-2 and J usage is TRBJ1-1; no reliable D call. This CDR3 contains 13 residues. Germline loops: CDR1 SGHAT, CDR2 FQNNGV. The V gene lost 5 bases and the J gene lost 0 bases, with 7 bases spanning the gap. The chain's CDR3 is CASSPALNTEAFF. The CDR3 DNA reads TGTGCCAGCAGCCCGGCATTGAACACTGAAGCTTTCTTT.

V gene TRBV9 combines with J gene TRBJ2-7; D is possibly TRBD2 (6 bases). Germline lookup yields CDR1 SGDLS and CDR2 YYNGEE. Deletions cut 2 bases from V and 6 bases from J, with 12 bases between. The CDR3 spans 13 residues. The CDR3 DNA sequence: TGTGCCAGCAGCGTTGGGGGGAGAGGCGAGCAGTACTTC. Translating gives CASSVGGRGEQYF.

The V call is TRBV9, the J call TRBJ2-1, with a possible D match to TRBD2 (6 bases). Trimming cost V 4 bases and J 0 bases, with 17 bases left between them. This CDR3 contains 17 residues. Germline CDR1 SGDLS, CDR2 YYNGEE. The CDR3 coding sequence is TGTGCCAGCAGCTTCGGAACCGGGACTCTCTCCTACAATGAGCAGTTCTTC. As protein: CASSFGTGTLSYNEQFF.

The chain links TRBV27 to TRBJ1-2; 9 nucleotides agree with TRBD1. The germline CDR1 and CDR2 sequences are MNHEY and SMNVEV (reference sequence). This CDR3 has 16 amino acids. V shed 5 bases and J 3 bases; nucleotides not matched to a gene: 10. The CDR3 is CASSPIGQGRDYGYTF. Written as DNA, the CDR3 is TGTGCCAGCAGTCCAATCGGACAGGGGAGGGACTATGGCTACACCTTC.

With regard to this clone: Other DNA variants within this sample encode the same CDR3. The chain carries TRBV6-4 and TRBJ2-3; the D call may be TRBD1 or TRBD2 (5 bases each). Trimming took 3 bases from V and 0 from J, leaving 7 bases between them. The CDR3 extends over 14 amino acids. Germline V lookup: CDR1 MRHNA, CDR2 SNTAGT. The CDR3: CASSDWGSTDTQYF. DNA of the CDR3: TGTGCCAGCAGTGATTGGGGGAGCACAGATACGCAGTATTTT.

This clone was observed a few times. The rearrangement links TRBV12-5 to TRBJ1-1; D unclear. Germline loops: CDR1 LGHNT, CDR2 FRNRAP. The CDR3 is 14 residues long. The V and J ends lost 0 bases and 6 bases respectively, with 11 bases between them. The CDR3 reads CASGLVLRTAEAFF. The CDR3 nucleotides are TGTGCTAGTGGTTTGGTACTCAGGACCGCTGAAGCTTTCTTT.

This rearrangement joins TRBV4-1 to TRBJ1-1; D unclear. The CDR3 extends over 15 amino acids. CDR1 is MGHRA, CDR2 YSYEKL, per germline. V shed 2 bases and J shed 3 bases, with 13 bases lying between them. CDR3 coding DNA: TGCGCCAGCAGCCAAAGGCTCGCTGGAGACACTGAAGCTTTCTTT. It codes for CASSQRLAGDTEAFF.

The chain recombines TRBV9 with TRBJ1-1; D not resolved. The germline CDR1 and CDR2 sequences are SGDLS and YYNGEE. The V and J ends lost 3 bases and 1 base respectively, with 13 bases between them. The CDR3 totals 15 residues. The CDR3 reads CASSALHGTNTEAFF. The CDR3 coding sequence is TGTGCCAGCAGCGCCCTACACGGAACGAACACTGAAGCTTTCTTT.

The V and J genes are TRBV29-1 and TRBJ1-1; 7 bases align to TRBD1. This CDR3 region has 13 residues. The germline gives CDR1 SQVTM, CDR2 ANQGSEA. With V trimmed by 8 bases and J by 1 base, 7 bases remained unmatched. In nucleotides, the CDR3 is TGCAGCTTTACACAGGGGTCGAACACTGAAGCTTTCTTT. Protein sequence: CSFTQGSNTEAFF.